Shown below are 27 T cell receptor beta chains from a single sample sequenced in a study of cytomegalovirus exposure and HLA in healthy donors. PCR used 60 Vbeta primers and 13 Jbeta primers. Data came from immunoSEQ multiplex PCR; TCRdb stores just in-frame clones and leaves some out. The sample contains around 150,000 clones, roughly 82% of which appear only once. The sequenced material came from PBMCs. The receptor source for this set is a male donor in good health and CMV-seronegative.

CDR3 amino acids: CASSFYRGAEVFF. The CDR3 nucleotides read TGTGCCAGCAGTTTTTACAGGGGCGCTGAGGTCTTCTTC. The gene calls are TRBV6-5 and TRBJ2-1, with 7 bases matching TRBD1. Germline lookup yields CDR1 MNHEY and CDR2 SVGAGI. This CDR3 has 13 residues. The junction had 13 bases not matched to a gene; V was cut back by 4 bases and J by 16 bases.

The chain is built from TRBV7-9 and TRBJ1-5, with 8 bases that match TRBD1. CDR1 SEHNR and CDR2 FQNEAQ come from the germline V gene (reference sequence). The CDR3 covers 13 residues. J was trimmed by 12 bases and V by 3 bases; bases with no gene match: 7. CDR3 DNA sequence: TGTGCCAGCAGCTTCGGACAGGGTAATCTCCAGCATTTT. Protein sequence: CASSFGQGNLQHF.

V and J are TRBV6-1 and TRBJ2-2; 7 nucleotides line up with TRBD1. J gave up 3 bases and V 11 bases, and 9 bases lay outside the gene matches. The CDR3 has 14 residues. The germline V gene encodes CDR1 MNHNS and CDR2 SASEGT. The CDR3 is CAGSDRDYTGELFF. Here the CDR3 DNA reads TGTGCCGGGTCAGACAGGGATTACACCGGGGAGCTGTTTTTT.

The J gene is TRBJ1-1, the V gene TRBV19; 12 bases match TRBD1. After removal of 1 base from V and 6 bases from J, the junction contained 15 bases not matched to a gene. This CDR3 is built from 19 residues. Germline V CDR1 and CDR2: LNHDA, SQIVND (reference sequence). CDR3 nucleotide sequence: TGTGCCAGTAGTATAGTCCGCGGGACAGGGGGCCGTGTGGGATCTGAAGCTTTCTTT. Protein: CASSIVRGTGGRVGSEAFF.

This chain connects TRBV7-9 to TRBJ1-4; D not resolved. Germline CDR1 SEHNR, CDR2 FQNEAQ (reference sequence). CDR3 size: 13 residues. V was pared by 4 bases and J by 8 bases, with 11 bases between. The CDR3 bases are TGTGCCAGCAGCTCTATTCAGGCCGAAAAACTGTTTTTT. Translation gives CASSSIQAEKLFF. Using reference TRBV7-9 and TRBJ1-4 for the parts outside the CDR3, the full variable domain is DTGVSQNPRHKITKRGQNVTFRCDPISEHNRLYWYRQTLGQGPEFLTYFQNEAQLEKSRLLSDRFSAERPKGSFSTLEIQRTEQGDSAMYLCASSSIQAEKLFFGSGTQLSVL.

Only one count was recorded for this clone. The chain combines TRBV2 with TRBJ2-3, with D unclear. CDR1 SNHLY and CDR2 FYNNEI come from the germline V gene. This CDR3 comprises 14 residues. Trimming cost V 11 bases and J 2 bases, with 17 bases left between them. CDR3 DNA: TGTGCCTCTCACCACGCGAGACTCACAGATACGCAGTATTTT. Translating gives CASHHARLTDTQYF.

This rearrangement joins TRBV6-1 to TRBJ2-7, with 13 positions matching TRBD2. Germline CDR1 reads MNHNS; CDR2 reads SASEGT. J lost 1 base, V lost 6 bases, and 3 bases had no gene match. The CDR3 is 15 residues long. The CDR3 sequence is CASRGLAGESYEQYF. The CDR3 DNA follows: TGTGCCAGCAGAGGACTAGCGGGGGAATCCTACGAGCAGTACTTC.

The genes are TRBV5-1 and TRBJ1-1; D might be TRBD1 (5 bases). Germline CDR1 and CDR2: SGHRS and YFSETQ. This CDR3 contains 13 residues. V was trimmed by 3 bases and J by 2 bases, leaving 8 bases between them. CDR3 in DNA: TGCGCCAGCAGCTCGCAGGGTAACACTGAAGCTTTCTTT. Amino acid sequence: CASSSQGNTEAFF.

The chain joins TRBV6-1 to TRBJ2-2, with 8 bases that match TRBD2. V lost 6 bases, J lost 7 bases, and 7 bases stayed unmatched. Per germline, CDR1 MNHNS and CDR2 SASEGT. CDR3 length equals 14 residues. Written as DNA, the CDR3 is TGTGCCAGCAGGCCGGGACTAGTATACGGGGAGCTGTTTTTT. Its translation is CASRPGLVYGELFF.

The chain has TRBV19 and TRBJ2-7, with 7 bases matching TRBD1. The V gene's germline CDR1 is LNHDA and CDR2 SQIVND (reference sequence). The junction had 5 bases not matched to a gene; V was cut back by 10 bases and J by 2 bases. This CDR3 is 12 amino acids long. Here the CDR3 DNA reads TGTGCCACCCGGGACAGAACCTACGAGCAGTACTTC. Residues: CATRDRTYEQYF.

CDR3 nucleotide sequence: TGTGCCAGCAGTCCCCCCGGGACAGGGGGCTTGGATGGCTACACCTTC. Residues: CASSPPGTGGLDGYTF. V is TRBV28 and J is TRBJ1-2; 12 bases match TRBD1. The CDR3 has 16 amino acids. Trimming removed 5 bases from V and 6 bases from J; junction bases left unmatched: 10. Germline V CDR1 and CDR2: MDHEN, SYDVKM.

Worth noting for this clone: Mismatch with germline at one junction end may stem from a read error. Here the CDR3 DNA reads TGTGCCAGCAGTGCCACAGGCGGAAACACTGAAGCTTCCTTT. Its translation is CASSATGGNTEASF. The chain carries TRBV6-1 and TRBJ1-1, with D tentatively TRBD1 (5 bases). CDR3 length: 14 amino acids. Germline CDR1 is MNHNS and CDR2 is SASEGT.

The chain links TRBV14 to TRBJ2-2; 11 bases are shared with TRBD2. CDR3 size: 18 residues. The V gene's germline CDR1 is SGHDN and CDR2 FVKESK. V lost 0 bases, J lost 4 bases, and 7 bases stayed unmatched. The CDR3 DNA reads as TGTGCCAGCAGCCAAGAATCGCTAGCGGGAGGCCCCACCGGGGAGCTGTTTTTT. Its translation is CASSQESLAGGPTGELFF.

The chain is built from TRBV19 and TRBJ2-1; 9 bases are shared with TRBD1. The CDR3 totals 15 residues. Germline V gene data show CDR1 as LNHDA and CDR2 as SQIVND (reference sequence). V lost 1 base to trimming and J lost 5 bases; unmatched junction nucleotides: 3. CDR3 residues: CASSIAGQGDNEQFF. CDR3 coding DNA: TGTGCCAGTAGTATAGCGGGACAGGGCGACAATGAGCAGTTCTTC. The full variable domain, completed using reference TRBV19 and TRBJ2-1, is DGGITQSPKYLFRKEGQNVTLSCEQNLNHDAMYWYRQDPGQGLRLIYYSQIVNDFQKGDIAEGYSVSREKKESFPLTVTSAQKNPTAFYLCASSIAGQGDNEQFFGPGTRLTVL.

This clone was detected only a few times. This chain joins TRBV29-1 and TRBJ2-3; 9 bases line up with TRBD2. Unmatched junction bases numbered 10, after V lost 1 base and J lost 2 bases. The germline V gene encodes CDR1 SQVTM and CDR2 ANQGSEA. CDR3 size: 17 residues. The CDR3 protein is CSVEGRLAGKYTDTQYF. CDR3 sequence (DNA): TGCAGCGTTGAAGGCCGTCTAGCGGGAAAATACACAGATACGCAGTATTTT.

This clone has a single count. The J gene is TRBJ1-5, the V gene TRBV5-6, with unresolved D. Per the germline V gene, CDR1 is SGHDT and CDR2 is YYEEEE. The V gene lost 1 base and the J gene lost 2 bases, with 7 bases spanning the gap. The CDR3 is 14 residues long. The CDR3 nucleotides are TGTGCCAGCAGCTTGTATCAGGGCAATCAGCCCCAGCATTTT. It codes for CASSLYQGNQPQHF.

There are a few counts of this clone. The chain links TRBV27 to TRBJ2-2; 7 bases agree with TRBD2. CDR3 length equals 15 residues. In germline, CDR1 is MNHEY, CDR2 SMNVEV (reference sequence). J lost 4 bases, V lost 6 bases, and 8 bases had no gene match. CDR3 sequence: CASRERDYGTGELFF. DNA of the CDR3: TGTGCCAGCAGAGAGCGGGACTATGGCACCGGGGAGCTGTTTTTT.

CDR3 protein: CASSPPWGTYPNEQFF. DNA of the CDR3: TGTGCCAGCAGTCCCCCTTGGGGGACTTACCCGAATGAGCAGTTCTTC. V and J are TRBV27 and TRBJ2-1; possibly TRBD2 for D (6 bases). The length of the CDR3 is 16 residues. Between the trimmed V and J ends, which lost 5 bases and 7 bases, there was a span of 21 bases. The germline V gene has CDR1 MNHEY and CDR2 SMNVEV (reference sequence).

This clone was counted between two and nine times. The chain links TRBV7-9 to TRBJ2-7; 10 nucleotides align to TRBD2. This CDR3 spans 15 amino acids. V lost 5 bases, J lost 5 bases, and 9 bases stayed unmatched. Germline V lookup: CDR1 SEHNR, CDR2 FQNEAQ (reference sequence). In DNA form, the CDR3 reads TGTGCCAGCAGCCAACCTACTAGCGGGATAAACGAGCAGTACTTC. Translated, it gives CASSQPTSGINEQYF.

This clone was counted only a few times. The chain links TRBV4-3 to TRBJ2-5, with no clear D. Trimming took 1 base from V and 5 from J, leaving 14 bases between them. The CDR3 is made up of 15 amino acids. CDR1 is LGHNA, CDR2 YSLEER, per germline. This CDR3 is CASSQVTADGETQYF. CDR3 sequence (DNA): TGCGCCAGCAGCCAAGTAACCGCGGATGGGGAGACCCAGTACTTC.

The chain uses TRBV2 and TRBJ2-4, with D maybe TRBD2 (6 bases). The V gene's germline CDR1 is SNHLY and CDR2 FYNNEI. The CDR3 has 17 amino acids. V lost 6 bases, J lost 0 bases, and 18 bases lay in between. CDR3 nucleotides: TGTGCCAGCAGGCGGCTAGGAGGGGCGCTAGCCAAAAACATTCAGTACTTC. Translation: CASRRLGGALAKNIQYF. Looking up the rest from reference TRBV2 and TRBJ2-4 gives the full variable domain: EPEVTQTPSHQVTQMGQEVILRCVPISNHLYFYWYRQILGQKVEFLVSFYNNEISEKSEIFDDQFSVERPDGSNFTLKIRSTKLEDSAMYFCASRRLGGALAKNIQYFGAGTRLSVL.

The CDR3 coding sequence is TGTGCCAGCAGCTTAGTGGGTCGTTCTGACAGATACCAAGAGACCCAGTACTTC. Translation: CASSLVGRSDRYQETQYF. The J gene is TRBJ2-5, the V gene TRBV7-8; D may be TRBD1 (5 bases). Germline CDR1 SGHVS, CDR2 FQNEAQ. This CDR3 has 18 residues. V was shortened by 1 base and J by 0 bases, with 18 bases between the two germline ends.

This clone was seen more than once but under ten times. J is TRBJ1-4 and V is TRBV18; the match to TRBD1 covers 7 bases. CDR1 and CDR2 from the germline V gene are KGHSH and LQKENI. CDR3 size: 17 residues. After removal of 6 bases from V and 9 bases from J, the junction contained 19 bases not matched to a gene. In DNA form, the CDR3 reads TGTGCCAGCTCCCGGACAGGAAGAGGATCGGGGTTGAAAAAACTGTTTTTT. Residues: CASSRTGRGSGLKKLFF. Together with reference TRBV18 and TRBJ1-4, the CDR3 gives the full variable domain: NAGVMQNPRHLVRRRGQEARLRCSPMKGHSHVYWYRQLPEEGLKFMVYLQKENIIDESGMPKERFSAEFPKEGPSILRIQQVVRGDSAAYFCASSRTGRGSGLKKLFFGSGTQLSVL.

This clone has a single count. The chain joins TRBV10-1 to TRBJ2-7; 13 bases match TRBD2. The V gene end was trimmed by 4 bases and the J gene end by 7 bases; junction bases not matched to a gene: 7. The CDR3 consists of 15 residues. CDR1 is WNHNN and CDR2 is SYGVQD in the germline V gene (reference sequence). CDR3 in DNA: TGCGCCAGCAGTGGGGGGGGACTAGCGGGATCTGAGCAGTACTTC. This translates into CASSGGGLAGSEQYF.

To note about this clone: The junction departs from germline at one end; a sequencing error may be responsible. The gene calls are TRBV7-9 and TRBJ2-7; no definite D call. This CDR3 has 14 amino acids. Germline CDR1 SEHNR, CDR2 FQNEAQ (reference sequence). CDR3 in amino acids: CTSSFTLSSYEQYF. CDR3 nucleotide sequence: TGTACCAGCAGCTTTACTCTGAGCTCCTACGAGCAGTACTTC.

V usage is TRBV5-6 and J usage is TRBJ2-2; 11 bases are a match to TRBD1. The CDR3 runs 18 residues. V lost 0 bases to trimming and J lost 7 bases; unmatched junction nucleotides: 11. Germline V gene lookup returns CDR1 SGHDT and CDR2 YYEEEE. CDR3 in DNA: TGTGCCAGCAGCTTGGCCGGGTGGACAGGGGGCAAGAACGGGGAGCTGTTTTTT. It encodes CASSLAGWTGGKNGELFF.

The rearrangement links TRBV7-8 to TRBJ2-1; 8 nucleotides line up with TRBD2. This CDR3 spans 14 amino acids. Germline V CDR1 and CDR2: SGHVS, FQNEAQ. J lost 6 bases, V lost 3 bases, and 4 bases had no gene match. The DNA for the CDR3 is TGTGCCAGCAGCTTCCAGCGGGGGTCCAATGAGCAGTTCTTC. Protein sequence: CASSFQRGSNEQFF.